Below, 24 T cell receptor beta chains from the same sample are listed, as sequenced in a study of blood T cell repertoires in COVID-19. Assay: immunoSEQ multiplex PCR; the TCRdb copy retains only in-frame clones and omits some. The sample yields a few hundred thousand clones, 70% to 85% seen once. Sequenced: peripheral blood. These receptors came from a human donor with COVID-19, enrolled during active disease. The donor label of this sample is uncertain.

The chain combines TRBV18 with TRBJ1-4; possibly TRBD1 for D (6 bases). Trimming took off 5 bases at V and 7 bases at J, with 14 bases between the two ends. The CDR3 totals 14 residues. Germline lookup yields CDR1 KGHSH and CDR2 LQKENI. The CDR3 region has the DNA TGTGCCAGCTCAGCAACAGGGACGGCTGAAAAACTGTTTTTT. This encodes CASSATGTAEKLFF.

The chain carries TRBV30 and TRBJ1-5, with D tentatively TRBD1 (6 bases). The CDR3 loop spans 14 amino acids. Germline V gives CDR1 GTSNPN, CDR2 SVGIG (reference sequence). Trimming removed 2 bases at V and 2 bases at J, with 10 bases between. The CDR3, as DNA: TGTGCCTGGAGTTTTTCAGGGGGCAATCAGCCCCAGCATTTT. It yields the protein CAWSFSGGNQPQHF.

The rearrangement joins TRBV11-1 to TRBJ2-2, with D perhaps TRBD2 (5 bases). Germline V gene sequence: CDR1 SGHAT, CDR2 FQDESV (reference sequence). This CDR3 spans 14 amino acids. V was shortened by 0 bases and J by 6 bases, with 8 bases between the two germline ends. In nucleotides, the CDR3 is TGTGCCAGCAGCTTAGCCGGGGTCCCCGGGGAGCTGTTTTTT. Translation gives CASSLAGVPGELFF.

This rearrangement joins TRBV7-2 to TRBJ2-3, with D perhaps TRBD1 (6 bases). The CDR3 length is 15 residues. V shed 5 bases and J shed 2 bases, with 14 bases lying between them. Germline values: CDR1 SGHTA, CDR2 FQGNSA. In DNA form, the CDR3 reads TGTGCCAGCAGCCCCCAGACAGGCCTCACAGATACGCAGTATTTT. This encodes CASSPQTGLTDTQYF.

The V call is TRBV7-9, the J call TRBJ2-1; 9 bases agree with TRBD2. The CDR3 loop spans 15 amino acids. Unmatched junction bases numbered 9, after V lost 5 bases and J lost 7 bases. The germline gives CDR1 SEHNR, CDR2 FQNEAQ (reference sequence). In DNA form, the CDR3 reads TGTGCCAGCAGCGTAACTCCTAGCGGGGAGAATGAGCAGTTCTTC. Encoded protein: CASSVTPSGENEQFF. Variable domain in full (rest from reference TRBV7-9 and TRBJ2-1): DTGVSQNPRHKITKRGQNVTFRCDPISEHNRLYWYRQTLGQGPEFLTYFQNEAQLEKSRLLSDRFSAERPKGSFSTLEIQRTEQGDSAMYLCASSVTPSGENEQFFGPGTRLTVL.

The gene calls are TRBV20-1 and TRBJ2-3, with TRBD2 as a possible D gene (5 bases). There are 17 residues in the CDR3. The V end lost 3 bases, the J end lost 2 bases, and 21 bases lay between the germline ends. Germline CDR1 and CDR2: DFQATT and SNEGSKA (reference sequence). The CDR3 sequence: CSASGRARSGSTDTQYF. The CDR3 nucleotides read TGCAGTGCTAGTGGTAGGGCCAGGAGCGGTTCCACAGATACGCAGTATTTT.

The chain is built from TRBV9 and TRBJ1-2, with D unresolved. CDR1 and CDR2 (germline): SGDLS, YYNGEE. V lost 0 bases and J 0 bases, leaving 9 bases between the germline ends. The CDR3 is 15 amino acids. CDR3 DNA: TGTGCCAGCAGCGTAGCTACTGATCCTAACTATGGCTACACCTTC. Translation: CASSVATDPNYGYTF.

The genes are TRBV7-2 and TRBJ2-3, with 8 nucleotides matching TRBD2. Germline CDR1 and CDR2: SGHTA and FQGNSA. The V gene end was trimmed by 5 bases and the J gene end by 0 bases; junction bases not matched to a gene: 13. This CDR3 is built from 18 residues. The CDR3 region has the DNA TGTGCCAGCAGCCCCGGGCGCGGCGGGAGGCCTAGCACAGATACGCAGTATTTT. It translates to CASSPGRGGRPSTDTQYF. Full variable domain (rest looked up from reference TRBV7-2 and TRBJ2-3): GAGVSQSPSNKVTEKGKDVELRCDPISGHTALYWYRQSLGQGLEFLIYFQGNSAPDKSGLPSDRFSAERTGGSVSTLTIQRTQQEDSAVYLCASSPGRGGRPSTDTQYFGPGTRLTVL.

The rearrangement uses TRBV10-3 and TRBJ1-2; no reliable D call. V lost 10 bases to trimming and J lost 4 bases, with 19 bases between them. Looked up from germline, CDR1 is ENHRY and CDR2 is SYGVKD. The CDR3 totals 14 residues. CDR3: CATHPAGSSYGYTF. For the CDR3, the DNA is TGTGCCACCCACCCGGCAGGCTCTTCCTATGGCTACACCTTC.

The chain has TRBV6-2 or TRBV6-3 and TRBJ2-1, with TRBD2 matching 8 bases. CDR1 MNHEY and CDR2 SVGEGT come from the germline V gene. J was trimmed by 4 bases and V by 3 bases; bases with no gene match: 14. This CDR3 is 18 amino acids long. CDR3 bases: TGTGCCAGCAGTTATGGACACGCCGGGGCGGGAGGTTACAATGAGCAGTTCTTC. Its protein is CASSYGHAGAGGYNEQFF.

This chain links TRBV19 with TRBJ1-5, with 9 bases aligning to TRBD1. With 3 bases clipped from V and 3 bases from J, the junction kept 12 bases outside the gene matches. CDR3 length equals 18 residues. Looked up from germline, CDR1 is LNHDA and CDR2 is SQIVND (reference sequence). CDR3: CASSMPPDRGALNQPQHF. The DNA of the CDR3 is TGTGCCAGTAGTATGCCCCCGGACAGGGGAGCCCTCAATCAGCCCCAGCATTTT.

The chain couples TRBV28 to TRBJ2-7; 10 bases align to TRBD2. The V and J ends lost 5 bases and 5 bases, in that order; junction bases with no gene match: 9. From germline, CDR1 is MDHEN and CDR2 SYDVKM. The CDR3 sequence is 15 residues long. CDR3: CASSPLASGSNEQYF. Written as DNA, the CDR3 is TGTGCCAGCAGTCCCCTTGCTAGCGGGAGTAACGAGCAGTACTTC.

This clone was counted a few times. This chain connects TRBV27 to TRBJ1-2; maybe TRBD1 (6 bases). CDR1 and CDR2 (germline): MNHEY, SMNVEV (reference sequence). The V end lost 5 bases, the J end lost 8 bases, and 15 bases lay between the germline ends. This CDR3 has 13 residues. CDR3 loop: CASSPTGPSGYTF. The CDR3 DNA sequence: TGTGCCAGCAGTCCGACAGGCCCGTCCGGCTACACCTTC.

The chain joins TRBV9 to TRBJ1-2; 8 positions match TRBD1. CDR1 is SGDLS and CDR2 is YYNGEE in the germline V gene. This CDR3 has 14 amino acids. V shed 3 bases, J shed 5 bases, and the junction held 6 bases outside the gene matches. As DNA, the CDR3 is TGTGCCAGCAGCGGCGGGACAGGCTCATATGGCTACACCTTC. Translated, it gives CASSGGTGSYGYTF.

This clone has just a few counts. The chain combines TRBV28 with TRBJ1-2; the D gene is possibly TRBD1 (5 bases). The CDR3 runs 14 residues. Trimming took 7 bases from V and 3 from J, leaving 15 bases between them. Germline V gene sequence: CDR1 MDHEN, CDR2 SYDVKM. The CDR3 coding sequence is TGTGCCAGCACCCAGGGAGGGCTCGACTATGGCTACACCTTC. Protein: CASTQGGLDYGYTF.

This clone occurred once. The chain combines TRBV7-9 with TRBJ2-1, with 11 nucleotides matching TRBD2. Germline V gene lookup returns CDR1 SEHNR and CDR2 FQNEAQ (reference sequence). Losses at the gene ends were 0 bases for V and 0 bases for J; bases not matched to a gene: 7. This CDR3 region has 19 residues. CDR3 nucleotide sequence: TGTGCCAGCAGCTTAGCGCGGGGTACTAGCGGGAGCTCCTACAATGAGCAGTTCTTC. Its protein product is CASSLARGTSGSSYNEQFF. Based on the CDR3 plus reference TRBV7-9 and TRBJ2-1, the full variable domain is DTGVSQNPRHKITKRGQNVTFRCDPISEHNRLYWYRQTLGQGPEFLTYFQNEAQLEKSRLLSDRFSAERPKGSFSTLEIQRTEQGDSAMYLCASSLARGTSGSSYNEQFFGPGTRLTVL.

The rearrangement links TRBV9 to TRBJ1-1; no definite D call. Germline assignment: CDR1 SGDLS and CDR2 YYNGEE. This CDR3 comprises 16 residues. The ends were cut back, 4 bases at V and 3 bases at J, with 19 bases in the middle. The CDR3: CASSPKASGEHTEAFF. Written as DNA, the CDR3 is TGTGCCAGCAGCCCCAAGGCTTCCGGGGAGCACACTGAAGCTTTCTTT.

This clone has a single count. This chain joins TRBV9 and TRBJ1-1; the D gene is possibly TRBD1 (5 bases). V was cut by 4 bases and J by 1 base, with 11 bases left in between. The CDR3 is 14 residues long. Germline lookup yields CDR1 SGDLS and CDR2 YYNGEE. The CDR3 DNA is TGTGCCAGCAGCTCCGCAGGGAAGAACACTGAAGCTTTCTTT. It specifies CASSSAGKNTEAFF.

This chain joins TRBV13 and TRBJ2-3; the D gene is possibly TRBD1 (6 bases). The CDR3 covers 20 residues. The germline gives CDR1 PRHDT, CDR2 FYEKMQ (reference sequence). V was pared by 3 bases and J by 0 bases, with 25 bases between. CDR3 bases: TGTGCCAGCAGCTTTCTTTCCCCGGGGCGACAGGACTCTAGCACAGATACGCAGTATTTT. Translation gives CASSFLSPGRQDSSTDTQYF.

This chain links TRBV19 with TRBJ2-1, with TRBD2 as a possible D gene (6 bases). CDR3 size: 17 residues. V dropped 5 bases and J dropped 4 bases, with 21 bases sitting between them. Looked up from germline, CDR1 is LNHDA and CDR2 is SQIVND (reference sequence). In DNA, the CDR3 is TGTGCCAGTAGTGCCTTCGGGGGAATCCCCCCTTACAATGAGCAGTTCTTC. This gives the protein CASSAFGGIPPYNEQFF.

The rearrangement uses TRBV5-1 and TRBJ2-1; 10 positions agree with TRBD2. This CDR3 is built from 14 residues. The trim removed 0 bases at V and 12 bases at J, leaving 6 bases unmatched. CDR1 and CDR2 (germline): SGHRS, YFSETQ. Written as DNA, the CDR3 is TGCGCCAGCAGCTTGGAACTAGCGGGGTCCAGGCAGTTCTTC. Encoded protein: CASSLELAGSRQFF.

The V call is TRBV19, the J call TRBJ1-5; 7 nucleotides align to TRBD1. Germline CDR1 reads LNHDA; CDR2 reads SQIVND (reference sequence). This CDR3 contains 15 residues. Losses at the gene ends were 7 bases for V and 5 bases for J; bases not matched to a gene: 11. The CDR3 here is CASTPRRDRYQPQHF. The CDR3 nucleotides read TGTGCCAGTACCCCCCGCCGGGACAGATATCAGCCCCAGCATTTT.

The V and J genes are TRBV7-2 and TRBJ1-1, with D possibly being TRBD1 (5 bases). This CDR3 spans 14 amino acids. The germline V gene has CDR1 SGHTA and CDR2 FQGNSA. V gave up 4 bases and J gave up 1 base, with 10 bases separating them. This CDR3 reads CASSSQRGNTEAFF. The DNA for the CDR3 is TGTGCCAGCAGCTCCCAAAGGGGGAACACTGAAGCTTTCTTT.

The chain is built from TRBV9 and TRBJ1-1; no reliable D call. Germline loops: CDR1 SGDLS, CDR2 YYNGEE. The V gene lost 4 bases and the J gene lost 4 bases, with 14 bases spanning the gap. This CDR3 is built from 14 residues. Here the CDR3 DNA reads TGTGCCAGCAGCTCAGGAGGAGGGCGCACTGAAGCTTTCTTT. Translating it yields CASSSGGGRTEAFF.